Shown below are 8 T cell receptor beta chains from a single sample sequenced in a study of identical twins (dated by TCRdb to the mid-2010s). Library preparation employed 5' RACE. Instrument on record: Illumina HiSeq 2000. Clones were called with MiXCR by TCRdb after fastp trimmed the public reads at Q25, and only in-frame beta chains were retained. Identical CDR3 protein sequences are pooled into one entry, listed with their most common genes and DNA. The sample yields 550,000 to 700,000 distinct CDR3 sequences; over 8.5% were counted once. The biggest ten clones account for approximately 3.2% of the sample. These data were also reused for a study on yellow fever vaccine responses in identical twins.

Sequences were obtained from PBMCs. The receptors derive from a woman under 30 in good health.

Ten or more counts support this clonotype. The chain combines TRBV12-3 or TRBV12-4 with TRBJ2-7; D possibly corresponds to TRBD2 (5 bases). The CDR3 consists of 15 residues. Trimming left V 7 bases short and J 3 bases short, with 19 bases between. In DNA, the CDR3 is TGTGCCAGCACCGCCCAGCGGACCTTGAACTACGAGCAGTACTTC. Translating it yields CASTAQRTLNYEQYF.

The chain employs TRBV4-3 and TRBJ2-2; 9 positions agree with TRBD2. Germline-derived CDR1 and CDR2 are LGHNA and YSLEER. The CDR3 has 17 amino acids. V lost 0 bases to trimming and J lost 5 bases; unmatched junction nucleotides: 7. CDR3 nucleotides: TGCGCCAGCAGCCAAGAGCCAGCGGGAGGTTTTACCGGGGAGCTGTTTTTT. Translated, it gives CASSQEPAGGFTGELFF.

This clonotype was recorded a few times. The V gene is TRBV3-1, the J gene TRBJ2-7; the D gene is possibly TRBD1 (5 bases). Germline CDR1 LGHDT, CDR2 YNNKEL (reference sequence). There are 15 residues in the CDR3. V dropped 3 bases and J dropped 1 base, with 13 bases sitting between them. The DNA for the CDR3 is TGTGCCAGCAGCCAGAGCGACAGACGATCCTACGAGCAGTACTTC. Translation gives CASSQSDRRSYEQYF.

Ten or more counts support this clonotype. This rearrangement joins TRBV20-1 to TRBJ1-2; the match to TRBD1 covers 11 bases. The CDR3 sequence is 14 residues long. V lost 5 bases to trimming and J lost 6 bases; unmatched junction nucleotides: 8. Germline-derived CDR1 and CDR2 are DFQATT and SNEGSKA (reference sequence). CDR3 DNA sequence: TGCAGTGCTCGTCCCGGGACAGGGGGAGATGGCTACACCTTC. Translation: CSARPGTGGDGYTF.

This clonotype was counted a few times. This chain uses TRBV15 with TRBJ1-4; D is possibly TRBD1 (5 bases). The CDR3 has 15 residues. The V gene lost 0 bases and the J gene lost 6 bases, with 11 bases spanning the gap. Germline assignment: CDR1 LNHNV and CDR2 YYDKDF (reference sequence). The CDR3 nucleotides read TGTGCCACCAGCAGAGATATCGAAGGGGATGAAAAACTGTTTTTT. As protein: CATSRDIEGDEKLFF.

This clonotype was seen repeatedly, ten times or more. The chain carries TRBV20-1 and TRBJ1-1; the D is unclear. Germline V lookup: CDR1 DFQATT, CDR2 SNEGSKA (reference sequence). Trimming removed 3 bases from V and 5 bases from J, with 4 bases in between. The CDR3 contains 10 residues. The CDR3 region is CSASWTEAFF. DNA for the CDR3: TGCAGTGCTAGTTGGACTGAAGCTTTCTTT.

This clonotype was observed many times. This chain joins TRBV5-6 and TRBJ2-3, with a weak D call TRBD2 (6 bases). Germline-derived CDR1 and CDR2 are SGHDT and YYEEEE. This CDR3 is built from 18 residues. Deletions cut 0 bases from V and 2 bases from J, with 19 bases between. The CDR3 region has the DNA TGTGCCAGCAGCTTGGCCGTAGCGGATAGACTGAACACAGATACGCAGTATTTT. Its translation: CASSLAVADRLNTDTQYF.

This clonotype has a count of ten or more. The chain links TRBV7-8 to TRBJ2-7; D is possibly TRBD1 or TRBD2 (5 bases each). V was shortened by 1 base and J by 7 bases, with 11 bases between the two germline ends. Looked up from germline, CDR1 is SGHVS and CDR2 is FQNEAQ. This CDR3 region has 13 residues. The CDR3 spells CASSLGGELEQYF. The CDR3, as DNA: TGTGCCAGCAGCTTAGGAGGGGAGTTAGAGCAGTACTTC.